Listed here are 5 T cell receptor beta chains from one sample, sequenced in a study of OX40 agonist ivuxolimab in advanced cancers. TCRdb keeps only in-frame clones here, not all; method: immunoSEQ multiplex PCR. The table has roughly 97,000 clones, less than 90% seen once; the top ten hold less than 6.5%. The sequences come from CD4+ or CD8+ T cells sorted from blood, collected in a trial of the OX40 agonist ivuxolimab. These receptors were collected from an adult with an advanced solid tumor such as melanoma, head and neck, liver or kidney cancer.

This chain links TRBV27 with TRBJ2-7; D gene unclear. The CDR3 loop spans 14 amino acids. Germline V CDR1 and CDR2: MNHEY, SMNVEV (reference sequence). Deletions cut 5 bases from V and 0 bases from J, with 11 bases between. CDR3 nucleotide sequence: TGTGCCAGCAGTCCAAAGGGATACTCCTACGAGCAGTACTTC. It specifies CASSPKGYSYEQYF.

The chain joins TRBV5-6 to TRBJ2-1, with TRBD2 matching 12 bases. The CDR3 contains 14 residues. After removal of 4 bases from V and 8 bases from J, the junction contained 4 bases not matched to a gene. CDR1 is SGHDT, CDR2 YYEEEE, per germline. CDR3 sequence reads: CASSLAGGGYEQFF. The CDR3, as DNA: TGTGCCAGCAGCCTAGCGGGAGGGGGATATGAGCAGTTCTTC.

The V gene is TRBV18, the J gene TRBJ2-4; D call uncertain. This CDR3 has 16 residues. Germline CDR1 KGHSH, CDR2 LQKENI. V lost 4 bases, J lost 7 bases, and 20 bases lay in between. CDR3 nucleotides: TGTGCCAGCTCACTCATGGGGAAGGTCAGCCAGAACATTCAGTACTTC. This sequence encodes CASSLMGKVSQNIQYF.

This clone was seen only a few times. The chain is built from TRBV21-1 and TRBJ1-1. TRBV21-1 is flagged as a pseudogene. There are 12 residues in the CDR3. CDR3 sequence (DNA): TGTGCCAGCAGCAAGGGGGGCACTGAAGCTTTCTTT. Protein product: CASSKGGTEAFF.

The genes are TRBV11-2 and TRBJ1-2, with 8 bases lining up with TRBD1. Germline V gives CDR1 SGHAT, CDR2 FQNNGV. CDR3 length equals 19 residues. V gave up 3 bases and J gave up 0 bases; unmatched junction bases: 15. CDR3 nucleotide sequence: TGTGCCAGCAGCTTGGGACAGGCTACGCGCAAGTCTTCTAACTATGGCTACACCTTC. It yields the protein CASSLGQATRKSSNYGYTF. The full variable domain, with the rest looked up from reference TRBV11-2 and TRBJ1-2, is EAGVAQSPRYKIIEKRQSVAFWCNPISGHATLYWYQQILGQGPKLLIQFQNNGVVDDSQLPKDRFSAERLKGVDSTLKIQPAKLEDSAVYLCASSLGQATRKSSNYGYTFGSGTRLTVV.